This entry lists 16 T cell receptor beta chains sequenced from one sample in a study of blood T cell repertoires in COVID-19. Libraries were prepared by immunoSEQ multiplex PCR; TCRdb keeps only in-frame clonotypes and omits some of them. The profile shows almost 250,000 clones, 85% to 90% of them singletons. Sequenced: PBMCs or T cells enriched from blood (not recorded which). The receptors stem from a woman aged 25 to 39 who had recovered from COVID-19.

J is TRBJ1-1 and V is TRBV28; D call uncertain. The V end lost 5 bases, the J end lost 7 bases, and 5 bases lay between the germline ends. The V gene's germline CDR1 is MDHEN and CDR2 SYDVKM. The CDR3 totals 10 residues. The CDR3, as DNA: TGTGCCAGCAGTACTAATGAAGCTTTCTTT. Translated: CASSTNEAFF.

The rearrangement uses TRBV19 and TRBJ1-5; D might be TRBD1 (5 bases). Germline CDR1 reads LNHDA; CDR2 reads SQIVND (reference sequence). V gave up 3 bases and J gave up 6 bases, with 12 bases separating them. The CDR3 spans 14 residues. The CDR3 region has the DNA TGTGCCAGTAGTATGAGTGGGGGGGTTCAGCCCCAGCATTTT. It encodes CASSMSGGVQPQHF.

The V and J genes are TRBV28 and TRBJ1-4; D gene unclear. CDR1 MDHEN and CDR2 SYDVKM come from the germline V gene. The CDR3 is 15 residues long. Trimming removed 7 bases at V and 3 bases at J, with 15 bases between. CDR3 in DNA: TGTGCCAGCACCCTCGGGAGCTACCCTAATGAAAAACTGTTTTTT. Its translation is CASTLGSYPNEKLFF.

This clone was observed at least ten times. Other DNA sequences in this specimen translate into the identical CDR3. V and J are TRBV19 and TRBJ1-2; D gene unclear. Trimming cost V 3 bases and J 3 bases, with 11 bases left between them. The CDR3 totals 14 residues. The germline CDR1 and CDR2 sequences are LNHDA and SQIVND (reference sequence). The CDR3 loop reads CASSIGVGDYGYTF. Here the CDR3 DNA reads TGTGCCAGTAGTATTGGCGTCGGAGACTATGGCTACACCTTC.

The V call is TRBV5-4, the J call TRBJ2-5, with 7 bases identical to TRBD1. V dropped 6 bases and J dropped 5; count of bases not matched to a gene: 10. Germline V gene sequence: CDR1 SGHNT, CDR2 YYREEE (reference sequence). This CDR3 has 14 residues. The CDR3 coding sequence is TGTGCCAGCACATCAGGACAGGTTCAGGAGACCCAGTACTTC. It translates to CASTSGQVQETQYF. Together with reference TRBV5-4 and TRBJ2-5, the CDR3 gives the full variable domain: ETGVTQSPTHLIKTRGQQVTLRCSSQSGHNTVSWYQQALGQGPQFIFQYYREEENGRGNFPPRFSGLQFPNYSSELNVNALELDDSALYLCASTSGQVQETQYFGPGTRLLVL.

This rearrangement joins TRBV24-1 to TRBJ2-1; 15 bases line up with TRBD2. Per germline, CDR1 KGHDR and CDR2 SFDVKD. The J segment lost 10 bases and the V segment lost 4 bases, leaving 10 bases of the junction unmatched. The CDR3 is 17 residues long. The DNA of the CDR3 is TGTGCCACCAGTGAGCCCGGGACTAGCGGGAGGCTTGACGAGCAGTTCTTC. Translated, it gives CATSEPGTSGRLDEQFF.

This clone was counted a single time. The chain is built from TRBV3-1 (or the pseudogene TRBV3-2) and TRBJ2-7, with 7 bases fitting TRBD2. The CDR3 has 13 amino acids. The V gene's germline CDR1 is LGHDT and CDR2 YNNKEL (reference sequence). Losses at the gene ends were 9 bases for V and 4 bases for J; bases not matched to a gene: 9. The DNA of the CDR3 is TGTGCCAGTGGCCCTGCTAGCGGATACGAGCAGTACTTC. Protein: CASGPASGYEQYF.

V is TRBV3-1 (or the pseudogene TRBV3-2) and J is TRBJ1-3; D gene ambiguous. The CDR3 totals 17 residues. The germline V and J ends were trimmed by 2 bases and 0 bases, with 14 bases remaining between them. The germline CDR1 and CDR2 sequences are LGHDT and YNNKEL (reference sequence). The CDR3 nucleotides read TGTGCCAGCAGCCAACTCGGAGGCCCAAGCTCTGGAAACACCATATATTTT. This sequence encodes CASSQLGGPSSGNTIYF.

The chain uses TRBV18 and TRBJ2-3; a possible D gene is TRBD2 (5 bases). The CDR3 is made up of 16 amino acids. Trimming removed 3 bases at V and 3 bases at J, with 16 bases between. Germline CDR1 KGHSH, CDR2 LQKENI. The CDR3 DNA is TGTGCCAGCTCACCCCGGGGTAGAGCTAGTACAGATACGCAGTATTTT. It specifies CASSPRGRASTDTQYF.

This sequence joins TRBV6-5 and TRBJ1-3; D possibly corresponds to TRBD1 (5 bases). Germline loops: CDR1 MNHEY, CDR2 SVGAGI. The CDR3 runs 15 residues. The V gene lost 2 bases and the J gene lost 4 bases, with 12 bases spanning the gap. The CDR3 region is CASSYADSGGNTIYF. CDR3 nucleotide sequence: TGTGCCAGCAGTTACGCTGACAGTGGGGGAAACACCATATATTTT.

The genes are TRBV9 and TRBJ1-1, with a possible D match to TRBD1 (5 bases). The CDR3 has 13 residues. The germline gives CDR1 SGDLS, CDR2 YYNGEE. Trimming removed 4 bases from V and 1 base from J, with 8 bases in between. In DNA, the CDR3 is TGTGCCAGCAGCATCACAGGGAACACTGAAGCTTTCTTT. Translating gives CASSITGNTEAFF.

V gene TRBV19 combines with J gene TRBJ2-6; TRBD1 is a possible D gene (6 bases). Looked up from germline, CDR1 is LNHDA and CDR2 is SQIVND (reference sequence). The CDR3 contains 16 residues. The V end lost 6 bases, the J end lost 0 bases, and 12 bases lay between the germline ends. DNA for the CDR3: TGTGCCAGTAGCCCACAGGGTAACTCTGGGGCCAACGTCCTGACTTTC. This translates into CASSPQGNSGANVLTF.

V gene TRBV28 combines with J gene TRBJ1-1; the D gene is possibly TRBD1 (6 bases). Trimming removed 6 bases at V and 7 bases at J, with 9 bases between. The length of the CDR3 is 11 residues. Germline CDR1 is MDHEN and CDR2 is SYDVKM. The CDR3 spells CASRLQGEAFF. The CDR3 DNA reads TGTGCCAGCAGGCTACAGGGTGAAGCTTTCTTT.

V gene TRBV7-2 combines with J gene TRBJ1-4; perhaps TRBD1 as D (6 bases). V was pared by 6 bases and J by 7 bases, with 15 bases between. CDR1 SGHTA and CDR2 FQGNSA come from the germline V gene. The CDR3 length is 14 residues. For the CDR3, the DNA is TGTGCCAGCAGGTTAACAGGGATGGGTGAAAAACTGTTTTTT. This gives the protein CASRLTGMGEKLFF. The full variable domain, with the rest looked up from reference TRBV7-2 and TRBJ1-4, is GAGVSQSPSNKVTEKGKDVELRCDPISGHTALYWYRQSLGQGLEFLIYFQGNSAPDKSGLPSDRFSAERTGGSVSTLTIQRTQQEDSAVYLCASRLTGMGEKLFFGSGTQLSVL.

The V and J genes are TRBV3-1 (or the pseudogene TRBV3-2) and TRBJ1-6; 7 bases line up with TRBD1. The CDR3 has 14 amino acids. Trimming took 4 bases from V and 6 from J; bases not matched to a gene: 3. Per the germline V gene, CDR1 is LGHDT and CDR2 is YNNKEL (reference sequence). CDR3 sequence reads: CASSPGDSNSPLHF. DNA of the CDR3: TGTGCCAGCAGCCCAGGGGACAGTAATTCACCCCTCCACTTT.

This clone was recorded only once. The chain couples TRBV20-1 to TRBJ2-6; D call uncertain. The CDR3 runs 13 residues. Germline-derived CDR1 and CDR2 are DFQATT and SNEGSKA (reference sequence). Trimming removed 3 bases from V and 2 bases from J, with 5 bases in between. The chain's CDR3 is CSASLPGANVLTF. The DNA of the CDR3 is TGCAGTGCTAGTCTTCCTGGGGCCAACGTCCTGACTTTC.